Sequencing of this TCR beta chain was carried out in a study of shared clonotypes between healthy human individuals. The table came from immunoSEQ multiplex PCR; TCRdb's copy has only in-frame clones and leaves some out. Here the sample spans about 680,000 clones, around 78% being singletons. V dropped 3 bases and J dropped 0; count of bases not matched to a gene: 10. This CDR3 comprises 19 residues. Per germline, CDR1 SGHRS and CDR2 YFSETQ. V usage is TRBV5-1 and J usage is TRBJ2-3; the match to TRBD2 covers 13 bases. Sequenced material: memory CD4+ T cells sorted from blood. Indicated subset: CD45RA-negative fraction. The receptor was derived from a woman aged 30 to 39 in good health. The CDR3 sequence is CASSSTSGRALVSTDTQYF. The CDR3 DNA reads as TGCGCCAGCAGCTCCACTAGCGGGAGGGCCCTTGTTAGCACAGATACGCAGTATTTT.